Shown below are 7 T cell receptor beta chains from a single sample sequenced in a study of T cells after yellow fever vaccination. TCRdb analysed the 5' RACE reads with MiXCR anew, one entry per CDR3 protein. The sample consists of under 700,000 distinct CDR3 sequences, roughly a sixth of them appearing once. Material: PBMCs, obtained 5 days after the first yellow fever vaccination. These receptors came from a man aged 18 to 29 who received the YFV17D yellow fever vaccine.

The chain links TRBV5-1 to TRBJ2-3; 8 positions match TRBD2. Germline V lookup: CDR1 SGHRS, CDR2 YFSETQ. The CDR3 covers 17 residues. Unmatched junction bases numbered 7, after V lost 0 bases and J lost 1 base. The DNA for the CDR3 is TGCGCCAGCAGCTTGGCCGCTAGCGGGCTTCGCACAGATACGCAGTATTTT. It is translated as CASSLAASGLRTDTQYF.

The V and J genes are TRBV20-1 and TRBJ2-1, with D maybe TRBD2 (6 bases). The germline CDR1 and CDR2 sequences are DFQATT and SNEGSKA (reference sequence). V was trimmed by 6 bases and J by 0 bases, leaving 15 bases between them. The CDR3 totals 15 residues. In nucleotides, the CDR3 is TGCAGTGCCGGGACGGGGGATTTCTCCTACAATGAGCAGTTCTTC. It codes for CSAGTGDFSYNEQFF.

V and J are TRBV28 and TRBJ2-3; 7 nucleotides agree with TRBD2. The V gene end was trimmed by 3 bases and the J gene end by 2 bases; junction bases not matched to a gene: 11. The CDR3 has 17 amino acids. The germline V gene has CDR1 MDHEN and CDR2 SYDVKM. The CDR3 nucleotides are TGTGCCAGCAGTTTGACCCTAGCGGCCTATAACACAGATACGCAGTATTTT. Its protein product is CASSLTLAAYNTDTQYF.

This clonotype was counted only a few times. The gene calls are TRBV7-2 and TRBJ1-2; D possibly corresponds to TRBD1 (5 bases). CDR1 is SGHTA, CDR2 FQGNSA, per germline. The CDR3 length is 13 residues. Between the trimmed V and J ends, which lost 5 bases and 8 bases, there was a span of 15 bases. CDR3 residues: CASSPRSGDGYTF. CDR3 DNA: TGTGCCAGCAGCCCACGCTCGGGGGACGGCTACACCTTC.

The sample holds a few counts of this clonotype. The chain has TRBV6-2 or TRBV6-3 and TRBJ2-1; TRBD1 might be the D (5 bases). The CDR3 is 12 residues long. Trimming took off 6 bases at V and 15 bases at J, with 18 bases between the two ends. Germline CDR1 and CDR2: MNHEY and SVGEGT. The DNA of the CDR3 is TGTGCCAGCAGATCGTACAGGACGGTAGGGTTCTTC. It translates to CASRSYRTVGFF.

This clonotype was detected only a few times. V usage is TRBV5-1 and J usage is TRBJ2-3; D is unresolved. The V end was cut by 4 bases, the J end by 3 bases, with 12 bases between. Germline V gene sequence: CDR1 SGHRS, CDR2 YFSETQ. This CDR3 spans 14 amino acids. CDR3 loop: CASSPRRATDTQYF. The CDR3 coding sequence is TGCGCCAGCAGCCCACGACGGGCGACAGATACGCAGTATTTT.

This clonotype came up many times. For the CDR3, the DNA is TGTGCCACCAGCGTCGGGACAGGGGTAAATCAGCCCCAGCATTTT. Its translation is CATSVGTGVNQPQHF. The chain employs TRBV15 and TRBJ1-5; 10 bases agree with TRBD1. The germline V gene encodes CDR1 LNHNV and CDR2 YYDKDF (reference sequence). With 5 bases clipped from V and 4 bases from J, the junction kept 5 bases outside the gene matches. CDR3 length: 15 residues.